The present T cell receptor beta chain was sequenced within a study of blood T cell repertoires in COVID-19. This CDR3 contains 14 residues. After removal of 7 bases from V and 2 bases from J, the junction contained 8 bases not matched to a gene. Germline CDR1 SEHNR, CDR2 FQNEAQ (reference sequence). Clones were read by immunoSEQ multiplex PCR, and TCRdb kept only the in-frame ones, dropping some. The sample yields around 300,000 clones, around 89% seen once. This clone was detected only once. Study members were between about 18 and 89 years old and lived in about two dozen US regions. Participants were placed into cohorts based on the clinical history they reported. The study counted Cohort 3 donors as recovered given two negative PCRs, clearance, or symptom resolution.

The sequence was collected from a woman aged 50 to 60 who had recovered from COVID-19. Sequences were obtained from PBMCs or T cells enriched from blood (not recorded which). This chain links TRBV7-9 with TRBJ2-7; 7 bases align to TRBD1. The CDR3 DNA reads as TGTGCCAGCATCGGTAGACAGGGAGCCTACGAGCAGTACTTC. This encodes CASIGRQGAYEQYF.